These T cell receptor beta chains were read from a single sample in a study of cytomegalovirus exposure and HLA in healthy donors. Sequencing was performed with immunoSEQ multiplex PCR; in TCRdb, only in-frame clones are kept and a portion is missing. The sample has more than 90,000 clones, around 88% seen once. Sequencing was performed on PBMCs. The receptor set was obtained from a young man in good health and CMV-seronegative. CDR3s include the opening cysteine and the closing phenylalanine or tryptophan. The D gene is left open where the match is weak. The listing skips clone size in some rows; elsewhere it reads once, few, many or a size class.

CDR3 protein	CDR3 DNA	V gene	J gene	clone size	D gene
CASSITGANTEAFF	TGTGCCAGTAGTATCACAGGGGCGAACACTGAAGCTTTCTTT	TRBV19	TRBJ1-1	NA	TRBD1
CASSYHMVRVDTEAFF	TGTGCCAGCAGTTACCATATGGTGAGGGTGGACACTGAAGCTTTCTTT	TRBV6-5	TRBJ1-1	NA	NA
CASSLISGRASDEQFF	TGTGCCAGCAGCTTAATTAGCGGGAGGGCCTCGGATGAGCAGTTCTTC	TRBV11-3	TRBJ2-1	NA	TRBD2
CASSFGGETQYF	TGTGCCAGCAGCTTCGGGGGGGAGACCCAGTACTTC	TRBV13	TRBJ2-5	NA	TRBD2
CASSPRGIRQETQYF	TGTGCCAGCAGCCCCCGGGGGATCAGGCAAGAGACCCAGTACTTC	TRBV7-9	TRBJ2-5	few	NA
CASSVRGGTEAFF	TGTGCCAGCAGCGTCAGGGGAGGGACTGAAGCTTTCTTT	TRBV7-9	TRBJ1-1	NA	NA
CASTRGTSSYEQYF	TGTGCCAGCACCAGAGGGACTAGCTCCTACGAGCAGTACTTC	TRBV2	TRBJ2-7	NA	TRBD2
CASSMGQGRFAGELFF	TGTGCCAGCAGCATGGGACAGGGGCGTTTTGCCGGGGAGCTGTTTTTT	TRBV5-6	TRBJ2-2	NA	TRBD1
CASSLVAGARNEQFF	TGCGCCAGCAGCTTGGTGGCAGGGGCCAGGAATGAGCAGTTCTTC	TRBV5-1	TRBJ2-1	NA	NA
CASSRDQNYEQYF	TGCGCCAGCAGCCGGGATCAGAACTACGAGCAGTACTTC	TRBV10-2	TRBJ2-7	NA	NA
CASSFSPQREQFF	TGTGCCAGCAGCTTTAGCCCCCAAAGGGAGCAGTTCTTC	TRBV7-9	TRBJ2-1	NA	NA
CASRTSGTYNSPLHF	TGTGCCAGCAGAACGAGCGGGACATATAATTCACCCCTCCACTTT	TRBV27	TRBJ1-6	NA	NA
CASSAGHQETQYF	TGTGCCAGCAGTGCAGGGCACCAAGAGACCCAGTACTTC	TRBV6-1	TRBJ2-5	NA	NA
CASRENRGQSETQYF	TGTGCCAGCAGGGAGAACAGGGGGCAGAGTGAGACCCAGTACTTC	TRBV2	TRBJ2-5	NA	TRBD1
CASSLAGLSSGANVLTF	TGTGCCAGCAGCTTAGCGGGGCTCAGCTCTGGGGCCAACGTCCTGACTTTC	TRBV7-2	TRBJ2-6	NA	NA
CSADPGFTEAFF	TGCAGCGCAGACCCGGGTTTCACTGAAGCTTTCTTT	TRBV29-1	TRBJ1-1	NA	NA
CAWKGLTRGEQFF	TGTGCCTGGAAGGGACTAACGAGGGGTGAGCAGTTCTTC	TRBV30	TRBJ2-1	NA	TRBD2
CASSIESSGSYEQYF	TGTGCCAGTAGTATAGAGAGTAGCGGATCCTACGAGCAGTACTTC	TRBV19	TRBJ2-7	NA	NA
CASTGDTNYEQYF	TGTGCCAGCACCGGGGACACTAACTACGAGCAGTACTTC	TRBV28	TRBJ2-7	NA	NA
CASRSGTGLSGNTIYF	TGTGCCAGCAGGTCCGGGACAGGACTTTCTGGAAACACCATATATTTT	TRBV28	TRBJ1-3	NA	TRBD1
CSVETGFGYEQYF	TGCAGCGTAGAGACAGGGTTTGGTTACGAGCAGTACTTC	TRBV29-1	TRBJ2-7	NA	TRBD1
CASSSHRSMNTEAFF	TGTGCCAGCAGCTCCCACCGAAGCATGAACACTGAAGCTTTCTTT	TRBV7-2	TRBJ1-1	once	NA
CASSQGTANTEAFF	TGCGCCAGCAGCCAAGGGACAGCTAACACTGAAGCTTTCTTT	TRBV4-1	TRBJ1-1	few	NA
CASSTTGLNTEAFF	TGTGCCAGCAGCACTACAGGCCTGAACACTGAAGCTTTCTTT	TRBV9	TRBJ1-1	NA	NA
CASSPIVGTLNTGELFF	TGTGCCAGCAGCCCTATAGTCGGGACACTAAACACCGGGGAGCTGTTTTTT	TRBV11-2	TRBJ2-2	NA	NA
CASSHNGGRSSYEQYF	TGTGCCAGCAGCCATAACGGGGGAAGGAGCTCCTACGAGCAGTACTTC	TRBV7-2	TRBJ2-7	NA	NA
CASMGGSHGYTF	TGTGCCAGCATGGGGGGGAGCCATGGCTACACCTTC	TRBV27	TRBJ1-2	NA	NA
CASSLGRTGNNEQFF	TGTGCCAGCAGCTTAGGGAGGACAGGGAACAATGAGCAGTTCTTC	TRBV11-3	TRBJ2-1	NA	TRBD1
CASSQLVSRGAFNEQFF	TGCGCCAGCAGCCAACTTGTTTCTCGGGGGGCGTTCAATGAGCAGTTCTTC	TRBV4-3	TRBJ2-1	NA	NA
CASSLDRDSWYNEQFF	TGCGCCAGCAGCTTGGACCGGGATTCTTGGTACAATGAGCAGTTCTTC	TRBV5-1	TRBJ2-1	NA	NA
CASSDSARGEQFF	TGTGCCAGCAGTGACTCCGCAAGGGGAGAGCAGTTCTTC	TRBV6-4	TRBJ2-1	NA	NA
CASSQDPGSGNTIYF	TGTGCCAGCAGCCAAGATCCCGGGTCGGGAAACACCATATATTTT	TRBV14	TRBJ1-3	once	NA
CASSRLWDTGSRNEKLFF	TGTGCCAGCAGTCGACTATGGGACACAGGCTCACGTAATGAAAAACTGTTTTTT	TRBV27	TRBJ1-4	NA	NA
CASSSGQGAFLYGYTF	TGTGCCAGCAGTTCGGGACAGGGGGCTTTCCTCTATGGCTACACCTTC	TRBV28	TRBJ1-2	NA	TRBD1
CASSPGTELNYGYTF	TGTGCCAGCAGTCCTGGGACAGAGCTAAACTATGGCTACACCTTC	TRBV28	TRBJ1-2	few	TRBD1
CASSSGLFTGELFF	TGTGCCAGCAGCTCGGGACTTTTCACCGGGGAGCTGTTTTTT	TRBV27	TRBJ2-2	NA	NA
CASSEWVQGYEQYF	TGTGCCAGCAGTGAATGGGTACAGGGGTACGAGCAGTACTTC	TRBV25-1	TRBJ2-7	NA	TRBD1
CASSLVASGNEQFF	TGCGCCAGCAGCTTGGTGGCTAGCGGCAATGAGCAGTTCTTC	TRBV5-1	TRBJ2-1	NA	TRBD2
CASSQDGTGEAGELFF	TGTGCCAGCAGCCAAGATGGGACAGGGGAGGCCGGGGAGCTGTTTTTT	TRBV4-2	TRBJ2-2	NA	TRBD1